One and the same sample provided the 23 T cell receptor beta chains below, sequenced in a study of CD8 T cells in ankylosing spondylitis. Via MiXCR, TCRdb re-called the 5' RACE reads, giving one row per CDR3 protein. The table includes some 40,000 distinct CDR3 sequences, about 9.4% detected once. Sequenced input: blood, either unsorted or a sorted T cell fraction (not recorded which). These receptors all come from a male donor with ankylosing spondylitis or in good health (not recorded which).

This clonotype was seen more than once but under ten times. The rearrangement joins TRBV9 to TRBJ2-2, with 7 bases fitting TRBD1. Germline V gene lookup returns CDR1 SGDLS and CDR2 YYNGEE. The CDR3 is 15 amino acids. The V and J ends lost 4 bases and 4 bases, in that order; junction bases with no gene match: 7. The CDR3 region has the DNA TGTGCCAGCAGCCCCGGACAGGTCACCACCGGGGAGCTGTTTTTT. Amino acid sequence: CASSPGQVTTGELFF.

In this sample, this clonotype turned up many times. The V gene is TRBV29-1, the J gene TRBJ2-7, with 7 bases matching TRBD1. V was clipped by 4 bases and J by 0 bases; unmatched bases: 3. Germline CDR1 reads SQVTM; CDR2 reads ANQGSEA. This CDR3 spans 13 amino acids. CDR3 sequence: CSVGQGLSYEQYF. In DNA form, the CDR3 reads TGCAGCGTTGGACAGGGTCTCTCCTACGAGCAGTACTTC.

This clonotype was counted many times. The CDR3 region is CASSLSGREGETQYF. The CDR3 coding sequence is TGCGCCAGCAGCTTGAGCGGGAGGGAGGGCGAGACCCAGTACTTC. V and J are TRBV5-1 and TRBJ2-5; 10 nucleotides line up with TRBD2. The V gene end was trimmed by 1 base and the J gene end by 5 bases; junction bases not matched to a gene: 5. Germline V gene sequence: CDR1 SGHRS, CDR2 YFSETQ. CDR3 length: 15 amino acids.

This clonotype was seen repeatedly, ten times or more. The chain has TRBV24-1 and TRBJ2-1; TRBD2 matches 9 bases. V lost 1 base and J lost 5; bases outside the gene matches: 8. Germline V lookup: CDR1 KGHDR, CDR2 SFDVKD. The CDR3 contains 17 residues. CDR3 nucleotide sequence: TGTGCCACCAGTGATTTAGGGCGGGAGGGGCTTGACAATGAGCAGTTCTTC. As protein: CATSDLGREGLDNEQFF.

This chain joins TRBV29-1 and TRBJ2-3; 9 bases are a match to TRBD2. The CDR3 is made up of 14 amino acids. Trimming at V came to 6 bases and at J to 2 bases, leaving 6 bases not matched to a gene. The germline gives CDR1 SQVTM, CDR2 ANQGSEA. CDR3 coding DNA: TGCAGCGTAGTAGCGGGAGTAAACACAGATACGCAGTATTTT. Its translation: CSVVAGVNTDTQYF.

This clonotype was observed at least ten times. The V call is TRBV29-1, the J call TRBJ2-2; D is possibly TRBD2 (7 bases). V lost 6 bases to trimming and J lost 0 bases, with 11 bases between them. The length of the CDR3 is 14 residues. The germline CDR1 and CDR2 sequences are SQVTM and ANQGSEA. The CDR3 region is CSVGGGSNTGELFF. The CDR3 nucleotides read TGCAGCGTGGGGGGGGGCTCGAACACCGGGGAGCTGTTTTTT.

There are many counts of this clonotype. This chain uses TRBV29-1 with TRBJ2-5, with D perhaps TRBD1 (5 bases). Germline CDR1 SQVTM, CDR2 ANQGSEA. V gave up 5 bases and J gave up 2 bases, with 9 bases separating them. CDR3 size: 12 residues. CDR3 bases: TGCAGCGTTCCCGACAGACAAGAGACCCAGTACTTC. This sequence encodes CSVPDRQETQYF.

As for this clonotype: A clone one base away is much larger, so this may be a read error. This chain joins TRBV5-1 and TRBJ1-2; D gene unclear. The CDR3 extends over 13 amino acids. Per the germline V gene, CDR1 is SGHRS and CDR2 is YFSETQ. The ends were cut back, 2 bases at V and 4 bases at J, with 9 bases in the middle. This chain's CDR3 is CASSFQEAYGYTF. The CDR3 bases are TGCGCCAGCAGCTTTCAGGAGGCCTATGGCTACACCTTC.

In this sample, this clonotype turned up many times. The chain carries TRBV19 and TRBJ2-1, with 7 bases fitting TRBD1. The CDR3 is made up of 18 amino acids. The V and J ends lost 0 bases and 2 bases, in that order; junction bases with no gene match: 10. Germline V gene data show CDR1 as LNHDA and CDR2 as SQIVND (reference sequence). This CDR3 reads CASSIDLVTGTAYNEQFF. As DNA, the CDR3 is TGTGCCAGTAGTATAGATCTGGTAACCGGGACAGCCTACAATGAGCAGTTCTTC.

This clonotype occurred many times. J is TRBJ2-7 and V is TRBV25-1, with D perhaps assigned TRBD1 or TRBD2 (5 bases each). Looked up from germline, CDR1 is MGHDK and CDR2 is SYGVNS. V lost 5 bases, J lost 7 bases, and 15 bases lay in between. The CDR3 covers 13 residues. In nucleotides, the CDR3 is TGTGCCAGCAGTCCTAACGGGGCCCTGGAGCAGTACTTC. Amino acids: CASSPNGALEQYF.

This clonotype was counted at least ten times. CDR3 sequence reads: CASSLLTSGEQFF. The CDR3 region has the DNA TGTGCCAGCAGTCTCCTGACTAGCGGGGAGCAGTTCTTC. The rearrangement uses TRBV27 and TRBJ2-1; 10 positions agree with TRBD2. The CDR3 runs 13 residues. The V gene's germline CDR1 is MNHEY and CDR2 SMNVEV (reference sequence). The junction had 5 bases not matched to a gene; V was cut back by 5 bases and J by 10 bases.

This rearrangement joins TRBV27 to TRBJ2-7; 10 bases align to TRBD1. This CDR3 is built from 14 residues. After removal of 6 bases from V and 7 bases from J, the junction contained 9 bases not matched to a gene. Per germline, CDR1 MNHEY and CDR2 SMNVEV (reference sequence). The CDR3 DNA is TGTGCCAGCAGGGCGACAGGGGGCTTGGGGGAGCAGTACTTC. Its protein is CASRATGGLGEQYF.

Ten or more counts support this clonotype. The rearrangement links TRBV30 to TRBJ1-1; D may be TRBD1 (5 bases). V dropped 0 bases and J dropped 0 bases, with 17 bases sitting between them. Per the germline V gene, CDR1 is GTSNPN and CDR2 is SVGIG (reference sequence). The length of the CDR3 is 17 residues. This CDR3 is CAWSVGGSGAMNTEAFF. CDR3 nucleotide sequence: TGTGCCTGGAGTGTTGGAGGGAGTGGGGCCATGAACACTGAAGCTTTCTTT.

In its sample, this clonotype ranks as medium-sized (0.01 to 0.1%). The chain is built from TRBV5-1 and TRBJ2-7; D ambiguous. CDR3 length: 14 amino acids. CDR1 and CDR2 from the germline V gene are SGHRS and YFSETQ. V was cut by 0 bases and J by 2 bases, with 9 bases left in between. The CDR3 here is CASSLDAGPYEQYF. For the CDR3, the DNA is TGCGCCAGCAGCTTGGACGCAGGACCCTACGAGCAGTACTTC.

This clonotype has at least ten counts. This sequence joins TRBV3-1 and TRBJ1-3, with D hard to call. The CDR3 length is 13 residues. CDR1 and CDR2 from the germline V gene are LGHDT and YNNKEL (reference sequence). V lost 0 bases and J 7 bases, leaving 7 bases between the germline ends. CDR3 sequence (DNA): TGTGCCAGCAGCCAAGATCTTCTGAACACCATATATTTT. Translation gives CASSQDLLNTIYF.

This clonotype was observed many times. The V and J genes are TRBV6-1 and TRBJ1-4; no firm D call. Germline V lookup: CDR1 MNHNS, CDR2 SASEGT. The V end was cut by 7 bases, the J end by 10 bases, with 22 bases between. CDR3 size: 15 residues. CDR3 region: CASTPGGSGWGKLFF. CDR3 nucleotide sequence: TGTGCCAGCACTCCCGGAGGCAGTGGATGGGGAAAACTGTTTTTT.

A few counts support this clonotype. The chain links TRBV20-1 to TRBJ2-7, with no clear D. V gave up 3 bases and J gave up 3 bases, with 9 bases separating them. The CDR3 contains 12 residues. CDR1 is DFQATT, CDR2 SNEGSKA, per germline (reference sequence). CDR3 region: CSARDGRYEQYF. In DNA form, the CDR3 reads TGCAGTGCTAGGGACGGACGCTACGAGCAGTACTTC.

This clonotype was recorded at least ten times. The chain recombines TRBV4-1 with TRBJ2-1; unclear D gene. V dropped 1 base and J dropped 5 bases, with 15 bases sitting between them. The CDR3 spans 16 residues. Germline CDR1 reads MGHRA; CDR2 reads YSYEKL. CDR3 region: CASSQVSSWGNNEQFF. CDR3 nucleotide sequence: TGCGCCAGCAGCCAAGTATCTAGTTGGGGTAACAATGAGCAGTTCTTC.

This clonotype was counted ten times or more. V usage is TRBV5-1 and J usage is TRBJ2-3; tentatively, D is TRBD2 (5 bases). CDR3 size: 14 residues. Trimming removed 0 bases at V and 1 base at J, with 6 bases between. Looked up from germline, CDR1 is SGHRS and CDR2 is YFSETQ. The CDR3 nucleotides read TGCGCCAGCAGCTTGGAGGGAGGCACAGATACGCAGTATTTT. Translated, it gives CASSLEGGTDTQYF.

This clonotype was seen at least ten times. V and J are TRBV12-3 or TRBV12-4 and TRBJ1-5; 9 bases align to TRBD1. With V trimmed by 4 bases and J by 7 bases, 8 bases remained unmatched. CDR3 length equals 15 residues. The CDR3 sequence is CASSSGQGLLQPQHF. The DNA of the CDR3 is TGTGCCAGCAGTTCGGGACAGGGACTTCTGCAGCCCCAGCATTTT.

This clonotype was seen repeatedly, ten times or more. The rearrangement joins TRBV5-1 to TRBJ2-7; TRBD1 might be the D (6 bases). Germline V gene sequence: CDR1 SGHRS, CDR2 YFSETQ. The CDR3 totals 15 residues. The ends were cut back, 1 base at V and 2 bases at J, with 13 bases in the middle. The CDR3 loop reads CASSLSPDRTYEQYF. The CDR3, as DNA: TGCGCCAGCAGCTTGAGCCCAGACAGGACCTACGAGCAGTACTTC.

This clonotype has a count of ten or more. V usage is TRBV5-1 and J usage is TRBJ2-1, with no clear D. The CDR3 is 15 residues long. V was clipped by 3 bases and J by 0 bases, with 10 bases between them. Germline CDR1 and CDR2: SGHRS and YFSETQ. The CDR3 spells CASSWTTSSYNEQFF. CDR3 coding DNA: TGCGCCAGCAGCTGGACCACCAGCTCCTACAATGAGCAGTTCTTC.

With regard to this clonotype: This clone may be a read error of a much larger clone one base away. The V call is TRBV29-1, the J call TRBJ1-1; tentatively, D is TRBD1 (5 bases). The CDR3 extends over 13 amino acids. The germline V gene encodes CDR1 SQVTM and CDR2 ANQGSEA. V was cut by 7 bases and J by 5 bases, with 17 bases left in between. The CDR3 reads CSDQRIQGTEAFF. In nucleotides, the CDR3 is TGCAGCGACCAAAGGATTCAGGGAACTGAAGCTTTCTTT.